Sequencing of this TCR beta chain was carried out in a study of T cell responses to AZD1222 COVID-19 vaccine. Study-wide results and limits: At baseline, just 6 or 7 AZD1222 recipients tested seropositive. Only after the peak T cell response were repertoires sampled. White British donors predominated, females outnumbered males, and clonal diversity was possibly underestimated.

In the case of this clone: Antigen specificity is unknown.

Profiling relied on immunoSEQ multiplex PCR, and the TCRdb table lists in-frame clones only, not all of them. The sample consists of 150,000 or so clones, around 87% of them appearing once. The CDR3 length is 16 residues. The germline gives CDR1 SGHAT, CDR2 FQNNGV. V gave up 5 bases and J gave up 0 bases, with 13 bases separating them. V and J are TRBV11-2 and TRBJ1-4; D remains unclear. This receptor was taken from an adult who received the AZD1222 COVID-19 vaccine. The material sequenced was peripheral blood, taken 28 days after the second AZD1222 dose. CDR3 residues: CASSRGDIATNEKLFF. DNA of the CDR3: TGTGCCAGCAGCCGGGGTGATATTGCAACTAATGAAAAACTGTTTTTT. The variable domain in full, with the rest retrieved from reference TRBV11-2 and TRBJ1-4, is EAGVAQSPRYKIIEKRQSVAFWCNPISGHATLYWYQQILGQGPKLLIQFQNNGVVDDSQLPKDRFSAERLKGVDSTLKIQPAKLEDSAVYLCASSRGDIATNEKLFFGSGTQLSVL.